This section outlines one T cell receptor beta chain sequence together with its context. This entry is derived from a study of T cell changes during pregnancy in multiple sclerosis. Assay used: immunoSEQ multiplex PCR; TCRdb lists only in-frame clones, some missing. The data hold some 89,000 clones, with 85% to 95% observed a single time. This CDR3 is built from 17 residues. V dropped 1 base and J dropped 3; count of bases not matched to a gene: 5. CDR1 KGHSH and CDR2 LQKENI come from the germline V gene. This TCR derives from a female donor with multiple sclerosis, enrolled in a pregnancy study. This chain uses TRBV18 with TRBJ2-3, with 12 bases that match TRBD1. The starting material was peripheral blood, obtained in the third trimester of pregnancy. The CDR3 nucleotides read TGTGCCAGCTCACCACGGGACAGGGGGCGAGGAACAGATACGCAGTATTTT. Its translation: CASSPRDRGRGTDTQYF.